This T cell receptor beta chain was identified during a study of blood T cell repertoires in COVID-19. Study background: The study drew acute and convalescent COVID-19 samples from the United States, Italy and Spain. Nucleic acid was either cDNA or gDNA, and it came from T cells, B-cell-depleted T cells, or PBMCs.

Original processing notes: Amplification from reference gene primers served as the basis for estimated nucleated cell counts. The assay was immunoSEQ multiplex PCR, and TCRdb's table has in-frame clones only and misses some. Clonal size and the V and J genes are those of that table, whereas D and trimming came from the DNA. The sample yields some 96,000 clones, roughly 92% seen once. The junction had 9 bases not matched to a gene; V was cut back by 0 bases and J by 7 bases. The germline V gene encodes CDR1 ENHRY and CDR2 SYGVKD. The CDR3 covers 16 residues. The chain combines TRBV10-3 with TRBJ1-2; TRBD1 aligns across 9 bases. This TCR derives from a man between 45 and 60 years old with active COVID-19. The specimen sequenced was peripheral blood. The CDR3 DNA follows: TGTGCCATCAGTGAGTCTCGTGACAGGGGGAGAGCTGGCTACACCTTC. Translation: CAISESRDRGRAGYTF.